The next 21 T cell receptor beta chains were all read from a single sample in a study of persistence of HIV-infected CD4 T cells. The antigens these receptors bind are not known. The stimulus was lysate of CMV-infected fibroblasts, approximately 9.6 ug/mL. Sorted nonresponding memory CD4+ T cells were CD40L-negative, CD69-negative, CD45RO-high. Sequencing used immunoSEQ version 4 in survey mode. Libraries were prepared by immunoSEQ multiplex PCR; TCRdb keeps only in-frame clonotypes and omits some of them. The table includes over 25,000 clones, 82% detected once. The input for sequencing was CD4+ T cells sorted from PBMCs after roughly 18-hour stimulation, taken from a patient who received antiretroviral therapy. The source of these receptors is an adult man with HIV who was CMV-seropositive.

A remark on this clone: Mismatch with germline at one junction end may stem from a read error. The chain uses TRBV7-2 and TRBJ1-5; D is perhaps TRBD1 (6 bases). CDR1 and CDR2 (germline): SGHTA, FQGNSA. The CDR3 is 16 amino acids. CDR3 in DNA: TGTGCCAGCAGCGTAGCCTCGACAGGTATCAATCAGCCCCAGCATTTT. Translating gives CASSVASTGINQPQHF.

The rearrangement links TRBV5-1 to TRBJ2-7, with a possible D match to TRBD1 (6 bases). The length of the CDR3 is 14 residues. The V end was cut by 5 bases, the J end by 7 bases, with 19 bases between. CDR1 and CDR2 (germline): SGHRS, YFSETQ. Written as DNA, the CDR3 is TGCGCCAGCAGGGTGGCAGGGGCAGTGGGGGAGCAGTACTTC. Encoded protein: CASRVAGAVGEQYF.

The chain combines TRBV20-1 with TRBJ1-2; D is uncertain. The CDR3 runs 11 residues. Between the trimmed V and J ends, which lost 3 bases and 3 bases, there was a span of 5 bases. Germline CDR1 reads DFQATT; CDR2 reads SNEGSKA (reference sequence). The CDR3 nucleotides are TGCAGTGCTAGTCCGGACTATGGCTACACCTTC. It codes for CSASPDYGYTF.

The chain uses TRBV27 and TRBJ1-6; tentative D call: TRBD1 (6 bases). The germline CDR1 and CDR2 sequences are MNHEY and SMNVEV (reference sequence). The length of the CDR3 is 13 residues. V was shortened by 4 bases and J by 13 bases, with 14 bases between the two germline ends. CDR3 coding DNA: TGTGCCAGCAGTTCCCGGGGGCTCCTTCCCCTCCACTTT. Translating gives CASSSRGLLPLHF.

This sequence joins TRBV5-1 and TRBJ2-1; TRBD2 matches at 7 bases. CDR3 length: 14 residues. Germline V gene data show CDR1 as SGHRS and CDR2 as YFSETQ. J was trimmed by 8 bases and V by 0 bases; bases with no gene match: 5. CDR3 nucleotide sequence: TGCGCCAGCAGCTTGGACTGGGCGGGGGATGAGCAGTTCTTC. Amino acid sequence: CASSLDWAGDEQFF.

The rearrangement uses TRBV10-3 and TRBJ2-1, with 8 positions matching TRBD2. The CDR3 covers 16 residues. Losses at the gene ends were 2 bases for V and 4 bases for J; bases not matched to a gene: 7. The germline CDR1 and CDR2 sequences are ENHRY and SYGVKD. The CDR3 spells CAISETRGGMYNEQFF. CDR3 in DNA: TGTGCCATCAGTGAGACACGGGGGGGCATGTACAATGAGCAGTTCTTC.

V is TRBV19 and J is TRBJ2-7; a weak D match, TRBD1 (5 bases). This CDR3 is built from 14 residues. CDR1 is LNHDA, CDR2 SQIVND, per germline (reference sequence). Trimming left V 3 bases short and J 5 bases short, with 14 bases between. CDR3 nucleotide sequence: TGTGCCAGTAGTATTACAACAGGAGCGAACGAGCAGTACTTC. This gives the protein CASSITTGANEQYF.

The chain is built from TRBV20-1 and TRBJ2-2; D unresolved. Germline lookup yields CDR1 DFQATT and CDR2 SNEGSKA (reference sequence). V was cut by 0 bases and J by 8 bases, with 4 bases left in between. The CDR3 runs to 11 residues. CDR3 amino acids: CSARDGGELFF. The CDR3 coding sequence is TGCAGTGCTAGAGATGGAGGGGAGCTGTTTTTT.

V usage is TRBV6-6 and J usage is TRBJ2-7; 12 nucleotides match TRBD2. CDR3 length: 15 residues. V lost 5 bases, J lost 1 base, and 3 bases stayed unmatched. The V gene's germline CDR1 is MNHNY and CDR2 SVGAGI (reference sequence). The CDR3 bases are TGTGCCAGCAGTCCACTAGCGGGGGGTTCCTACGAGCAGTACTTC. Its translation is CASSPLAGGSYEQYF.

The gene calls are TRBV6-1 and TRBJ2-3; possibly TRBD1 or TRBD2 for D (6 bases each). The CDR3 is 14 residues long. The V end was cut by 1 base, the J end by 5 bases, with 10 bases between. CDR1 MNHNS and CDR2 SASEGT come from the germline V gene. DNA of the CDR3: TGTGCCAGCAGTGAAGGGGGGGCGGAAGATACGCAGTATTTT. Its protein is CASSEGGAEDTQYF.

CDR3 coding DNA: TGTGCCAGCAGTCCCCGGACAGGTACCAAGACTGAAGCTTTCTTT. As protein: CASSPRTGTKTEAFF. V usage is TRBV27 and J usage is TRBJ1-1, with 7 bases aligning to TRBD1. From germline, CDR1 is MNHEY and CDR2 SMNVEV (reference sequence). V lost 5 bases, J lost 5 bases, and 11 bases stayed unmatched. The CDR3 extends over 15 amino acids.

V gene TRBV7-3 combines with J gene TRBJ2-1; D remains unclear. Trimming stripped 4 bases from V and 10 bases from J, with 11 bases between. The CDR3 sequence is 12 residues long. The V gene's germline CDR1 is SGHTA and CDR2 FQGTGA. The CDR3: CASSSPSREQFF. CDR3 in DNA: TGTGCCAGCAGCTCCCCATCACGGGAGCAGTTCTTC.

Notes on this clone: Distinct nucleotide sequences in the sample also encode this CDR3. The V gene is TRBV7-3, the J gene TRBJ1-3, with D uncertain. This CDR3 is built from 14 residues. Germline V lookup: CDR1 SGHTA, CDR2 FQGTGA. V gave up 1 base and J gave up 0 bases, with 4 bases separating them. The CDR3 reads CASSLSNSGNTIYF. DNA for the CDR3: TGTGCCAGCAGCTTAAGCAACTCTGGAAACACCATATATTTT.

The rearrangement joins TRBV14 to TRBJ1-6; D ambiguous. Germline-derived CDR1 and CDR2 are SGHDN and FVKESK. The CDR3 runs 14 residues. V lost 0 bases, J lost 11 bases, and 11 bases lay in between. The CDR3 sequence is CASSQDLGVTPLHF. CDR3 DNA: TGTGCCAGCAGCCAAGATCTTGGGGTCACACCCCTCCACTTT.

CDR3 nucleotide sequence: TGTGCCAGCAGCTTAGTCGCCGGGACTAGCGGCTCCTACGAGCAGTACTTC. It codes for CASSLVAGTSGSYEQYF. J is TRBJ2-7 and V is TRBV7-2, with 11 bases identical to TRBD2. From germline, CDR1 is SGHTA and CDR2 FQGNSA. With V trimmed by 1 base and J by 0 bases, 5 bases remained unmatched. This CDR3 has 17 amino acids.

This sequence joins TRBV19 and TRBJ1-4, with D unresolved. Trimming pared 3 bases from V and 4 bases from J, leaving 15 bases between. The CDR3 length is 16 residues. Germline values: CDR1 LNHDA, CDR2 SQIVND (reference sequence). The CDR3 nucleotides read TGTGCCAGTAGTATTGCTCCAGGTTCAGTTAATGAAAAACTGTTTTTT. This sequence encodes CASSIAPGSVNEKLFF.

The chain is built from TRBV9 and TRBJ1-4; unclear D gene. Germline loops: CDR1 SGDLS, CDR2 YYNGEE. This CDR3 has 14 amino acids. Trimming shortened V by 5 bases and J by 0 bases, and 8 bases separated the two germline ends. As DNA, the CDR3 is TGTGCCAGCAGTAGGGCTGCAACTAATGAAAAACTGTTTTTT. This gives the protein CASSRAATNEKLFF.

V is TRBV14 and J is TRBJ2-7, with TRBD2 matching 9 bases. Germline V gene sequence: CDR1 SGHDN, CDR2 FVKESK. The CDR3 runs 15 residues. Trimming removed 4 bases from V and 2 bases from J; junction bases left unmatched: 6. Here the CDR3 reads CASSPQTSGTYEQYF. The CDR3 coding sequence is TGTGCCAGCAGCCCACAGACTAGCGGAACCTACGAGCAGTACTTC.

V usage is TRBV7-3 and J usage is TRBJ1-6; D not resolved. CDR1 is SGHTA and CDR2 is FQGTGA in the germline V gene. The V gene lost 1 base and the J gene lost 13 bases, with 8 bases spanning the gap. CDR3 length equals 12 residues. Here the CDR3 reads CASSLNFGPLHF. In nucleotides, the CDR3 is TGTGCCAGCAGCTTAAATTTTGGGCCCCTCCACTTT.

This clone was picked up a small number of times. The chain carries TRBV11-1 and TRBJ2-7, with TRBD1 matching 7 bases. V dropped 2 bases and J dropped 6; count of bases not matched to a gene: 13. This CDR3 is built from 16 residues. Germline CDR1 SGHAT, CDR2 FQDESV (reference sequence). The CDR3 DNA follows: TGTGCCAGCAGCTTATTAGGGGGCCGAGGCGAAGGCGAGCAGTACTTC. Its protein is CASSLLGGRGEGEQYF.

The CDR3 coding sequence is TGCGCCAGCAGCTTGACCGGGACTAGCTCCTACAATGAGCAGTTCTTC. It translates to CASSLTGTSSYNEQFF. This chain connects TRBV5-1 to TRBJ2-1; TRBD2 aligns across 8 bases. CDR1 is SGHRS and CDR2 is YFSETQ in the germline V gene. V trimming: 1 base; J trimming: 0 bases; junction bases outside the gene matches: 3. There are 16 residues in the CDR3.